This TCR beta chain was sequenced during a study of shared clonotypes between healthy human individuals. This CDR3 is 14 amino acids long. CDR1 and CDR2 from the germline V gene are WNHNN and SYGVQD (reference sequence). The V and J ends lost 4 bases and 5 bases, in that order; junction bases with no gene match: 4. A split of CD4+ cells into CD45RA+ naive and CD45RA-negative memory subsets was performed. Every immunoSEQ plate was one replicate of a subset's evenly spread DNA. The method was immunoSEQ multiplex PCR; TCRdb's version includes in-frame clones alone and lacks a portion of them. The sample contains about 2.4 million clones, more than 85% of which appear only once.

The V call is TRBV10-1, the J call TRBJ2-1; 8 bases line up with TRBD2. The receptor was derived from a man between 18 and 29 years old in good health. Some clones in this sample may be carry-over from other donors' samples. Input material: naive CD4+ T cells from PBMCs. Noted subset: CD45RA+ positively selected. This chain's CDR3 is CASSATSGDNEQFF. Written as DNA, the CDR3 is TGCGCCAGCAGTGCTACTAGCGGAGACAATGAGCAGTTCTTC.